The rows below give T cell receptor beta chains drawn from one sample of a study of response to subunit inactivated influenza vaccine. TCRdb independently ran MiXCR on the RT-PCR reads; one entry per CDR3 protein. The sample includes 530,000 or so distinct CDR3 sequences, 11% to 15% seen only once; the top ten take roughly 10%. The specimen comprised PBMCs from blood, sampled 11 to 12 days after vaccination. The receptors originated from a man aged 50-60 years who received an inactivated influenza vaccine. Each CDR3 is given with its conserved first and last residue. D genes are given only for firm matches. Not all rows give a size; the values are once, few, many and, for expanded clones, a class.

V	J	D	size	CDR3	DNA
TRBV5-1	TRBJ2-5	-	-	CASSFTHNQETQYF	TGCGCCAGCAGCTTCACACACAACCAAGAGACCCAGTACTTC
TRBV28	TRBJ2-7	-	-	CASFSSGSYEQYF	TGTGCCAGCTTCTCAAGTGGCTCCTACGAGCAGTACTTC
TRBV28	TRBJ1-5	-	-	CASSLILGRGSNNQPQHF	TGTGCCAGCAGTTTAATTTTGGGGCGGGGGAGTAACAATCAGCCCCAGCATTTT
TRBV20-1	TRBJ2-5	-	few	CSATRGSGQETQYF	TGCAGTGCTACCCGGGGCAGCGGACAAGAGACCCAGTACTTC
TRBV2	TRBJ2-3	TRBD2	-	CASPPTTSGREGDTQYF	TGTGCCAGCCCGCCGACGACTAGCGGGAGGGAAGGAGATACGCAGTATTTT
TRBV18	TRBJ2-7	-	-	CASSVLGNYEQYF	TGTGCCAGCTCAGTACTAGGAAACTACGAGCAGTACTTC
TRBV27	TRBJ1-2	TRBD1	few	CASSIGQGAPGYTF	TGTGCCAGCAGTATCGGACAGGGGGCGCCTGGCTACACCTTC
TRBV20-1	TRBJ1-4	-	few	CSAEDRGGEKLFF	TGCAGTGCTGAAGACAGAGGAGGTGAAAAACTGTTTTTT
TRBV12-3/TRBV12-4	TRBJ2-7	TRBD1	-	CASSLMGWTGGSYEQYF	TGTGCCAGCAGTTTAATGGGTTGGACAGGAGGATCCTACGAGCAGTACTTC
TRBV29-1	TRBJ2-1	TRBD2	few	CSVLLAGGRNNEQFF	TGCAGCGTACTCTTAGCGGGAGGAAGGAACAATGAGCAGTTCTTC
TRBV20-1	TRBJ1-2	TRBD1	-	CSAKAGGIYGYTF	TGCAGTGCTAAGGCAGGGGGCATCTATGGCTACACCTTC
TRBV9	TRBJ2-1	TRBD2	-	CASSGTSGSFYNEQFF	TGTGCCAGCAGCGGTACTAGCGGGAGTTTCTACAATGAGCAGTTCTTC
TRBV6-5	TRBJ2-1	-	-	CASSYSNSGAGNEQFF	TGTGCCAGCAGTTACTCGAACTCGGGGGCGGGTAATGAGCAGTTCTTC
TRBV5-1	TRBJ2-1	-	few	CASSTAASSYNEQFF	TGCGCCAGCAGCACAGCGGCGAGCTCCTACAATGAGCAGTTCTTC
TRBV7-2	TRBJ2-1	TRBD2	few	CASSSRTSYNEQFF	TGTGCCAGCAGCTCACGGACTAGCTACAATGAGCAGTTCTTC
TRBV5-1	TRBJ1-1	-	few	CASSSGLRPRDTEAFF	TGCGCCAGCAGCTCGGGGCTTCGCCCTCGGGACACTGAAGCTTTCTTT
TRBV6-5	TRBJ2-1	TRBD1	-	CASSYGTGKGNEQFF	TGTGCCAGCAGTTACGGGACAGGGAAAGGAAATGAGCAGTTCTTC
TRBV5-6	TRBJ1-1	-	-	CASSLEWGSNTEAFF	TGTGCCAGCAGCTTGGAGTGGGGGTCGAACACTGAAGCTTTCTTT
TRBV15	TRBJ2-1	-	few	CATTQSEASYNEQFF	TGTGCCACCACCCAGAGTGAGGCCTCCTACAATGAGCAGTTCTTC
TRBV28	TRBJ1-5	TRBD1	few	CASSLQGAGYQPQHF	TGTGCCAGCAGTTTACAGGGGGCAGGTTATCAGCCCCAGCATTTT
TRBV4-2	TRBJ2-1	-	-	CASSNQGSLINEQFF	TGTGCCAGCAGCAACCAGGGGAGCTTAATCAATGAGCAGTTCTTC
TRBV9	TRBJ1-3	TRBD1	-	CASNRDRGFGSGNTIYF	TGTGCCAGCAACCGGGACAGGGGGTTCGGCTCTGGAAACACCATATATTTT
TRBV28	TRBJ2-7	-	-	CASSPTSGLTYEQYF	TGTGCCAGCAGCCCCACGAGTGGTCTAACCTACGAGCAGTACTTC
TRBV7-3	TRBJ2-1	TRBD2	-	CASSLLTSGYNEQFF	TGTGCCAGCAGCTTATTGACTAGCGGTTACAATGAGCAGTTCTTC
TRBV6-2/TRBV6-3	TRBJ1-5	-	few	CASSPDRMEGQPQHF	TGTGCCAGCAGTCCTGACAGAATGGAAGGTCAGCCCCAGCATTTT
TRBV20-1	TRBJ1-1	TRBD1	-	CIARDGTVPNTEAFF	TGCATCGCTAGAGATGGGACAGTACCGAACACTGAAGCTTTCTTT
TRBV20-1	TRBJ2-7	-	few	CSARGPRGKEEQYF	TGCAGTGCTAGAGGGCCCAGGGGCAAGGAGGAGCAGTACTTC
TRBV5-1	TRBJ2-3	TRBD1	many	CASSSGQGATDTQYF	TGCGCCAGCAGCTCGGGACAGGGGGCAACAGATACGCAGTATTTT
TRBV20-1	TRBJ2-1	TRBD2	few	CSTGTSGRRYVKEQFF	TGCAGTACCGGGACTAGCGGGAGGAGGTACGTGAAGGAGCAGTTCTTC
TRBV2	TRBJ2-3	-	-	CASSGQETNTDTQYF	TGTGCCAGCAGTGGTCAGGAAACTAACACAGATACGCAGTATTTT
TRBV20-1	TRBJ2-2	-	few	CSARESGVTGELFF	TGCAGTGCTAGAGAATCGGGAGTCACCGGGGAGCTGTTTTTT
TRBV7-9	TRBJ2-1	TRBD2	many	CASSPRSGSANEQFF	TGTGCCAGCAGCCCCAGGAGCGGGAGTGCCAATGAGCAGTTCTTC
TRBV5-1	TRBJ2-3	-	few	CASSLAEGPLDTQYF	TGCGCCAGCAGCTTGGCCGAAGGGCCCCTAGATACGCAGTATTTT
TRBV20-1	TRBJ2-3	TRBD2	few	CSAISGSGTDTQYF	TGCAGTGCCATTAGCGGGAGCGGCACAGATACGCAGTATTTT
TRBV14	TRBJ2-6	TRBD1	once	CASSHTPGQMDLGANVLTF	TGTGCCAGCAGCCATACCCCGGGACAGATGGATCTTGGGGCCAACGTCCTGACTTTC
TRBV5-1	TRBJ2-3	-	-	CASSVGIRTSTDTQYF	TGCGCCAGCAGCGTAGGGATCAGAACTAGCACAGATACGCAGTATTTT
TRBV6-5	TRBJ2-1	TRBD2	few	CASSYSGGRGYNEQFF	TGTGCCAGCAGTTACTCTGGCGGGAGAGGGTACAATGAGCAGTTCTTC
TRBV6-1	TRBJ1-1	TRBD1	few	CASSPPTGVNTEAFF	TGTGCCAGCAGTCCGCCTACAGGGGTGAACACTGAAGCTTTCTTT
TRBV24-1	TRBJ2-5	-	-	CATSDLLGQETQYF	TGTGCCACCAGTGATTTGCTCGGTCAAGAGACCCAGTACTTC
TRBV6-1	TRBJ1-4	TRBD1	many	CASSVSVGQGVTNEKLFF	TGTGCCAGCAGTGTTTCAGTAGGACAGGGGGTTACTAATGAAAAACTGTTTTTT
TRBV18	TRBJ2-5	-	-	CASSPVGAAQETQYF	TGTGCCAGCTCACCAGTCGGGGCAGCCCAAGAGACCCAGTACTTC
TRBV6-1	TRBJ1-1	-	-	CASRKRGRVMNTEAFF	TGTGCCAGCAGAAAACGGGGGAGGGTCATGAACACTGAAGCTTTCTTT
TRBV4-3	TRBJ1-2	TRBD1	-	CASSQAADRVSYGYTF	TGCGCCAGCAGCCAAGCCGCGGACAGGGTGTCCTATGGCTACACCTTC
TRBV6-4	TRBJ1-6	-	-	CASSDNLNSPLHF	TGTGCCAGCAGTGACAATCTTAATTCACCCCTCCACTTT
TRBV28	TRBJ1-5	TRBD1	few	CASSLATGSQPQHF	TGTGCCAGCAGTTTAGCGACAGGGTCCCAGCCCCAGCATTTT
TRBV12-3/TRBV12-4	TRBJ1-2	-	-	CASSGRVGYGYTF	TGTGCCAGCAGTGGCAGGGTCGGCTATGGCTACACCTTC
TRBV3-1	TRBJ2-1	TRBD2	-	CASSGLAGGRGEQFF	TGTGCCAGCAGTGGACTAGCCGGGGGCCGGGGTGAGCAGTTCTTC
TRBV4-3	TRBJ2-7	-	-	CASSPDYYGGYEQYF	TGCGCCAGCAGCCCCGATTACTACGGGGGTTACGAGCAGTACTTC